This entry concerns a single T cell receptor beta chain. These data belong to a study of blood T cell repertoires in COVID-19. Study background: Sites in the United States, Italy and Spain provided acute and convalescent COVID-19 samples. Sources were T cells, B-cell-depleted T cells, or PBMCs; the material itself was cDNA or gDNA.

As handled by the study authors: Nucleated cell number was recorded as an estimate derived from reference gene primer amplification. Data came from immunoSEQ multiplex PCR; TCRdb stores just in-frame clones and leaves some out. V and J calls plus clone size are reproduced from that table; the DNA served to infer D and trimming. The sample lists about 74,000 clones; 70% to 90% were seen once. The germline CDR1 and CDR2 sequences are SEHNR and FQNEAQ (reference sequence). The CDR3 runs to 19 residues. After removal of 5 bases from V and 2 bases from J, the junction contained 15 bases not matched to a gene.

The chain recombines TRBV7-9 with TRBJ2-3; 11 bases fit TRBD2. The receptor was isolated from a man aged 65 to 85 with active or convalescent COVID-19. Sequencing was carried out using peripheral blood. The CDR3 nucleotides are TGTGCCAGCAGCCCCACCCCAGGACTAGCGGGCCGATCCACAGATACGCAGTATTTT. Residues: CASSPTPGLAGRSTDTQYF.